The 2 T cell receptor beta chains below come from one sample, sequenced in a study of T cells after yellow fever vaccination. TCRdb re-called the 5' RACE reads with MiXCR, one entry per CDR3 protein. The table includes about 42,000 distinct CDR3 sequences, around 6.5% detected once. Sequenced here: PBMCs, either bulk or a sorted T-cell subset (CD4+, CD8+, memory, or dextramer-sorted; not recorded which), sampled 45 days after the yellow fever booster vaccination. The receptors derive from a man aged 25-45 years who received the YFV17D yellow fever vaccine.

On this clonotype: This may arise from a read error, as a much more abundant clone is one base away. V gene TRBV7-3 combines with J gene TRBJ2-2, with D perhaps matching TRBD1 or TRBD2 (5 bases each). V was pared by 5 bases and J by 4 bases, with 14 bases between. This CDR3 has 15 residues. CDR1 SGHTA and CDR2 FQGTGA come from the germline V gene. The CDR3 region is CASSTDGTSTGELFF. DNA for the CDR3: TGTGCCAGCAGCACCGACGGGACGAGCACCGGGGAGCTGTTTTTT.

This clonotype was seen repeatedly, ten times or more. The J gene is TRBJ2-5, the V gene TRBV29-1; D is possibly TRBD1 (5 bases). The V end lost 2 bases, the J end lost 0 bases, and 7 bases lay between the germline ends. CDR1 is SQVTM and CDR2 is ANQGSEA in the germline V gene. This CDR3 region has 13 residues. CDR3 sequence reads: CSVELGDQETQYF. The CDR3 DNA follows: TGCAGCGTTGAATTAGGGGACCAAGAGACCCAGTACTTC.